What follows are 14 T cell receptor beta chains derived from one specimen sequenced in a study of early T cells in non-severe SARS-CoV-2 infection. TCRdb re-derived calls from the 5' RACE reads in MiXCR, one entry per CDR3 protein. The sample consists of 55,000 to 85,000 distinct CDR3 sequences, roughly an eighth of them appearing once. Source material: whole blood. The receptors come from an adult who was a healthcare worker with PCR-confirmed SARS-CoV-2 infection or an uninfected control (not recorded which).

This clonotype was picked up many times. This chain connects TRBV28 to TRBJ2-7; D is ambiguous. CDR1 and CDR2 (germline): MDHEN, SYDVKM. V dropped 6 bases and J dropped 4 bases, with 22 bases sitting between them. CDR3 length: 16 amino acids. The CDR3 DNA is TGTGCCAGCAGCCCCCCTTCCCCCACTACGAATTACGAGCAGTACTTC. Translated, it gives CASSPPSPTTNYEQYF.

V gene TRBV6-6 combines with J gene TRBJ2-7; weak D call: TRBD2 (6 bases). CDR3 length equals 17 residues. Looked up from germline, CDR1 is MNHNY and CDR2 is SVGAGI (reference sequence). V lost 2 bases to trimming and J lost 2 bases, with 19 bases between them. CDR3 nucleotides: TGTGCCAGCAGTTACCCGGGATGGGGGGAGCGACCCTACGAGCAGTACTTC. This codes for CASSYPGWGERPYEQYF.

This clonotype was seen more than once but under ten times. The V call is TRBV2, the J call TRBJ1-1; no clear D. Germline values: CDR1 SNHLY, CDR2 FYNNEI. The V end was cut by 7 bases, the J end by 3 bases, with 12 bases between. The CDR3 spans 13 residues. DNA of the CDR3: TGTGCCAGCACTCTACAACCCTACACTGAAGCTTTCTTT. This sequence encodes CASTLQPYTEAFF.

This clonotype appeared a few times. The chain combines TRBV6-2 or TRBV6-3 with TRBJ1-2, with D hard to call. V lost 4 bases and J 7 bases, leaving 10 bases between the germline ends. The germline gives CDR1 MNHEY, CDR2 SVGEGT. The CDR3 runs to 12 residues. The CDR3 nucleotides are TGTGCCAGCAGTTCCGTATCCCTTGGCTACACCTTC. This translates into CASSSVSLGYTF.

This clonotype was found a few times. J is TRBJ1-1 and V is TRBV7-2, with 10 bases aligning to TRBD1. Trimming removed 4 bases from V and 11 bases from J; junction bases left unmatched: 7. CDR1 is SGHTA and CDR2 is FQGNSA in the germline V gene. This CDR3 is 13 amino acids long. The CDR3 loop is CASSSDRGIGAFF. The CDR3 region has the DNA TGTGCCAGCAGCTCGGACAGGGGGATAGGGGCTTTCTTT.

This clonotype was counted a few times. The rearrangement joins TRBV7-8 to TRBJ1-2; no clear D gene. Per the germline V gene, CDR1 is SGHVS and CDR2 is FQNEAQ. There are 18 residues in the CDR3. The germline V and J ends were trimmed by 0 bases and 3 bases, with 20 bases remaining between them. Here the CDR3 DNA reads TGTGCCAGCAGCTTAGCTTACCGGAGGGCTCTTAGGGACTATGGCTACACCTTC. Its protein is CASSLAYRRALRDYGYTF.

This clonotype has a count of ten or more. The chain carries TRBV12-3 or TRBV12-4 and TRBJ1-2; tentative D call: TRBD1 (6 bases). This CDR3 region has 13 residues. V lost 7 bases, J lost 4 bases, and 13 bases lay in between. The CDR3: CASNIQGGYGYTF. As DNA, the CDR3 is TGTGCCAGCAACATACAGGGAGGCTATGGCTACACCTTC.

This clonotype turned up a few times. V and J are TRBV6-6 and TRBJ2-3, with 8 bases matching TRBD1. Trimming at V came to 8 bases and at J to 1 base, leaving 5 bases not matched to a gene. In germline, CDR1 is MNHNY, CDR2 SVGAGI (reference sequence). This CDR3 region has 14 residues. CDR3 protein: CASLDREGTDTQYF. The CDR3 DNA follows: TGTGCCAGCCTGGACAGGGAGGGCACAGATACGCAGTATTTT.

The genes are TRBV5-4 and TRBJ2-6; D remains unclear. This CDR3 contains 14 residues. V was shortened by 1 base and J by 0 bases, with 2 bases between the two germline ends. CDR1 SGHNT and CDR2 YYREEE come from the germline V gene (reference sequence). The CDR3 sequence is CASSLHSGANVLTF. The CDR3, as DNA: TGTGCCAGCAGCTTGCACTCTGGGGCCAACGTCCTGACTTTC.

V is TRBV5-4 and J is TRBJ2-1, with 10 bases matching TRBD1. J lost 7 bases, V lost 4 bases, and 11 bases had no gene match. The CDR3 runs 16 residues. Germline CDR1 reads SGHNT; CDR2 reads YYREEE (reference sequence). CDR3: CASSPGRDRGGNEQFF. Written as DNA, the CDR3 is TGTGCCAGCAGCCCGGGGAGGGACAGGGGTGGAAATGAGCAGTTCTTC.

This clonotype was seen repeatedly, ten times or more. The V and J genes are TRBV7-2 and TRBJ2-1, with unresolved D. This CDR3 contains 13 residues. V lost 1 base and J 9 bases, leaving 10 bases between the germline ends. CDR1 is SGHTA and CDR2 is FQGNSA in the germline V gene. The CDR3 spells CASSLDIAGEQFF. The CDR3 bases are TGTGCCAGCAGCTTAGATATAGCTGGTGAGCAGTTCTTC.

The chain joins TRBV2 to TRBJ1-1; tentatively, D is TRBD1 (6 bases). V was cut by 3 bases and J by 5 bases, with 22 bases left in between. From germline, CDR1 is SNHLY and CDR2 FYNNEI. The CDR3 runs to 17 residues. CDR3 sequence (DNA): TGTGCCAGCAGTGACCATTTCTCAGACAGGCGAAGGACTGAAGCTTTCTTT. Translation: CASSDHFSDRRRTEAFF. Based on the CDR3 plus reference TRBV2 and TRBJ1-1, the full variable domain is EPEVTQTPSHQVTQMGQEVILRCVPISNHLYFYWYRQILGQKVEFLVSFYNNEISEKSEIFDDQFSVERPDGSNFTLKIRSTKLEDSAMYFCASSDHFSDRRRTEAFFGQGTRLTVV.

This chain uses TRBV6-5 with TRBJ1-6; D unclear. The CDR3 loop spans 15 amino acids. V lost 0 bases and J lost 8, with 11 bases in between. Germline V gives CDR1 MNHEY, CDR2 SVGAGI. The CDR3 nucleotides read TGTGCCAGCAGTTACTCGCCCGGGAAGGATTCACCCCTCCACTTT. The encoded protein is CASSYSPGKDSPLHF.

This clonotype was picked up a small number of times. V is TRBV29-1 and J is TRBJ1-2, with 7 bases identical to TRBD1. This CDR3 is built from 13 residues. V lost 2 bases, J lost 9 bases, and 9 bases stayed unmatched. Germline loops: CDR1 SQVTM, CDR2 ANQGSEA. Here the CDR3 DNA reads TGCAGCGTTGAACTTTGGGCAGGGGGAAGCTACACCTTC. This gives the protein CSVELWAGGSYTF.